These 6 T cell receptor beta chains originate from one sample sequenced in a study of technical replicates of blood from a handful of donors. TCRdb's table, derived via immunoSEQ multiplex PCR, lists solely in-frame clones and lacks some. The repertoire holds under 90,000 clones, with approximately 96% as singletons. Material for sequencing was T cells isolated from PBMCs. Every receptor here comes from a human donor in good health.

The rearrangement uses TRBV7-3 and TRBJ2-2, with a weak D call TRBD1 (6 bases). V lost 3 bases and J lost 6, with 8 bases in between. The CDR3 is 13 amino acids. Germline loops: CDR1 SGHTA, CDR2 FQGTGA. The CDR3 protein is CASSFQGSGELFF. The DNA of the CDR3 is TGTGCCAGCAGCTTTCAGGGGTCCGGGGAGCTGTTTTTT.

The V and J genes are TRBV25-1 and TRBJ1-5; 7 positions agree with TRBD1. Germline CDR1 MGHDK, CDR2 SYGVNS. This CDR3 region has 14 residues. V gave up 6 bases and J gave up 2 bases; unmatched junction bases: 4. The CDR3 DNA reads as TGTGCCAGCAGCACCGGACAGGGCAATCAGCCCCAGCATTTT. Translating gives CASSTGQGNQPQHF.

The chain uses TRBV7-2 and TRBJ2-7, with D unclear. The CDR3 is made up of 11 amino acids. V lost 2 bases and J 5 bases, leaving 4 bases between the germline ends. Looked up from germline, CDR1 is SGHTA and CDR2 is FQGNSA. The CDR3: CASSLSHEQYF. In DNA form, the CDR3 reads TGTGCCAGCAGCTTAAGCCACGAGCAGTACTTC.

This clone was recorded only once. The chain uses TRBV28 and TRBJ1-1, with D possibly TRBD1 on 6 matching bases. Trimming pared 3 bases from V and 5 bases from J, leaving 13 bases between. Germline values: CDR1 MDHEN, CDR2 SYDVKM. This CDR3 spans 14 amino acids. CDR3 residues: CASSFGGAGTEAFF. DNA of the CDR3: TGTGCCAGCAGTTTTGGGGGCGCAGGAACTGAAGCTTTCTTT.

This chain connects TRBV7-9 to TRBJ1-1, with D possibly matching TRBD1 (6 bases). Trimming took off 0 bases at V and 9 bases at J, with 11 bases between the two ends. The CDR3 spans 13 residues. The germline V gene encodes CDR1 SEHNR and CDR2 FQNEAQ (reference sequence). CDR3 DNA sequence: TGTGCCAGCAGCTTAGCGACGGGGGGCAAAGCTTTCTTT. Its translation is CASSLATGGKAFF.

The V call is TRBV18, the J call TRBJ1-1; the D is unclear. Trimming took off 0 bases at V and 6 bases at J, with 8 bases between the two ends. Per the germline V gene, CDR1 is KGHSH and CDR2 is LQKENI. The CDR3 extends over 13 amino acids. The CDR3 bases are TGTGCCAGCTCACCACCGAACTCACCTGAAGCTTTCTTT. This codes for CASSPPNSPEAFF.